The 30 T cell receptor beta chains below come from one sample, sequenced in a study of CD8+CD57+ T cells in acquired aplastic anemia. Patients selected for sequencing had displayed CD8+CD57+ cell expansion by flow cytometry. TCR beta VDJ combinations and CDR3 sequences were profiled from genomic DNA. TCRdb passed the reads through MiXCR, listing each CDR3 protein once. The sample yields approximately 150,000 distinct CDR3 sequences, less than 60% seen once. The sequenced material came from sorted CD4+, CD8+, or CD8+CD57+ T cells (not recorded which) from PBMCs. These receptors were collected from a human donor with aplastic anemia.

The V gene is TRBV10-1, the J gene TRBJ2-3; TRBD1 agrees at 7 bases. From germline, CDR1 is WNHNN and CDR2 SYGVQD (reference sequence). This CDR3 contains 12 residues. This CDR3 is CVKGARRNTQYF. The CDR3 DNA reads TGCGTTAAGGGGGCCCGACGAAATACGCAGTATTTT.

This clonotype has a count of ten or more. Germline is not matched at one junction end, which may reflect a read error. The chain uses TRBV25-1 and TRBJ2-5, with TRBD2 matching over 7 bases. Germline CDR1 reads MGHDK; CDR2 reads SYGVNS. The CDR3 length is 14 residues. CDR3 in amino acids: CASSERGFGGTRYF. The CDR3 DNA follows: TGTGCCAGCAGTGAACGGGGGTTCGGGGGGACCCGGTACTTC.

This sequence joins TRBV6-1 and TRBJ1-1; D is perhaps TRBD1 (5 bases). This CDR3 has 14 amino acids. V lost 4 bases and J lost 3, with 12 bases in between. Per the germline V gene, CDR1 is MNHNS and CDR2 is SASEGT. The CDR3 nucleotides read TGTGCCAGCAGTGGGCCGGGACGGTACACTGAAGCTTTCTTT. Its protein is CASSGPGRYTEAFF.

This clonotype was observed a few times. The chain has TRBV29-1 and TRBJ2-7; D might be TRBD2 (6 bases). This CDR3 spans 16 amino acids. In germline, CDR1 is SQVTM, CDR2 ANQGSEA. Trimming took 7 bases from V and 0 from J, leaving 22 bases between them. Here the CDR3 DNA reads TGCAGCGCCAACAGTGCTAGGCCCGGGGGCTCCTACGAGCAGTACTTC. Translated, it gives CSANSARPGGSYEQYF.

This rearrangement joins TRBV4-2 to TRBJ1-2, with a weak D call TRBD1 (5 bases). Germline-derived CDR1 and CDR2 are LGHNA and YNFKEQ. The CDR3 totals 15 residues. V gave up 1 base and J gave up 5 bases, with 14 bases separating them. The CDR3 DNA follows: TGTGCCAGCAGCCAAGGTAGAACAGGCGTTTATGGCTACACCTTC. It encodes CASSQGRTGVYGYTF.

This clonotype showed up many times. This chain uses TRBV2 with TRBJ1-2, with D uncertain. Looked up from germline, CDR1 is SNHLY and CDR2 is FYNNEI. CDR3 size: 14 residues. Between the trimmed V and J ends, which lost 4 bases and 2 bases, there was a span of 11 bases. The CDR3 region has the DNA TGTGCCAGCAGTGTATCGACTGGGAACTATGGCTACACCTTC. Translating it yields CASSVSTGNYGYTF. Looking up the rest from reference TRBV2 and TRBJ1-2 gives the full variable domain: EPEVTQTPSHQVTQMGQEVILRCVPISNHLYFYWYRQILGQKVEFLVSFYNNEISEKSEIFDDQFSVERPDGSNFTLKIRSTKLEDSAMYFCASSVSTGNYGYTFGSGTRLTVV.

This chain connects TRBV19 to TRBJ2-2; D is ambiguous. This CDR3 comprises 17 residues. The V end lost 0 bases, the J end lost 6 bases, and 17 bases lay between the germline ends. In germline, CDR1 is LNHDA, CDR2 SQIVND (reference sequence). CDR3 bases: TGTGCCAGTAGTATAGATTGGTGGGCCAGGAAAGCCGGGGAGCTGTTTTTT. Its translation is CASSIDWWARKAGELFF. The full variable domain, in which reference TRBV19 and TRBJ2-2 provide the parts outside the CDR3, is DGGITQSPKYLFRKEGQNVTLSCEQNLNHDAMYWYRQDPGQGLRLIYYSQIVNDFQKGDIAEGYSVSREKKESFPLTVTSAQKNPTAFYLCASSIDWWARKAGELFFGEGSRLTVL.

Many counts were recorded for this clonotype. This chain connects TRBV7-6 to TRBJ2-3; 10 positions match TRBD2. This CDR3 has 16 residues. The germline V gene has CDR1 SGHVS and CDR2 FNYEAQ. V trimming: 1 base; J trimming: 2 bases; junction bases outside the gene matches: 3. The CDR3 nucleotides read TGTGCCAGCAGCTTAGGGACTAGCGGTACCACAGATACGCAGTATTTT. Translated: CASSLGTSGTTDTQYF. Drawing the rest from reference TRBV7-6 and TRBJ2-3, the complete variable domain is GAGVSQSPRYKVTKRGQDVALRCDPISGHVSLYWYRQALGQGPEFLTYFNYEAQQDKSGLPNDRFSAERPEGSISTLTIQRTEQRDSAMYRCASSLGTSGTTDTQYFGPGTRLTVL.

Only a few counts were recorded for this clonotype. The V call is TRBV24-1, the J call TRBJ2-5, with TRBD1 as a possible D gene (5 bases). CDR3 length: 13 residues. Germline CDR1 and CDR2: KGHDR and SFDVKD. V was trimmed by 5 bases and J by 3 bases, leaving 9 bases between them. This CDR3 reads CATSGPGKETQYF. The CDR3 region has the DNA TGTGCCACCAGTGGGCCAGGGAAAGAGACCCAGTACTTC.

CDR3 sequence reads: CATSSTGALQETQYF. The CDR3, as DNA: TGTGCCACCAGCAGTACAGGGGCCCTACAAGAGACCCAGTACTTC. The chain uses TRBV15 and TRBJ2-5, with 7 nucleotides matching TRBD1. CDR3 length: 15 amino acids. Germline loops: CDR1 LNHNV, CDR2 YYDKDF (reference sequence). V gave up 3 bases and J gave up 2 bases; unmatched junction bases: 6.

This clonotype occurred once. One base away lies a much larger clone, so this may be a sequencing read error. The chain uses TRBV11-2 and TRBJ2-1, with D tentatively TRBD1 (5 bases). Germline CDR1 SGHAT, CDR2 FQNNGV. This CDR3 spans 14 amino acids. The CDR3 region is CASSRLDTYNEPFF. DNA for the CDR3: TGTGCCAGCAGTAGGCTGGACACCTACAATGAGCCGTTCTTC.

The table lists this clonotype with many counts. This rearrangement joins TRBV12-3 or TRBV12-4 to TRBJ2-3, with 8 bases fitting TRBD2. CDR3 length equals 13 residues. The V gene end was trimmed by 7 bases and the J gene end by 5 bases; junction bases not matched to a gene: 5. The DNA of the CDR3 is TGTGCCAGCACCCTTGCGGGGGGAGATACGCAGTATTTT. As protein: CASTLAGGDTQYF.

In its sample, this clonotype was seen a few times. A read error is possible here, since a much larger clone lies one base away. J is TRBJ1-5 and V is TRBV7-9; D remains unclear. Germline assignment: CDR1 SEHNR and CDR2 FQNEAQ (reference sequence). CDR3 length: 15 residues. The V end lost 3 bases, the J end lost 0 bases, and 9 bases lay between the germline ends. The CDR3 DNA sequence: TGTGCCAGCAGCTTTTGGAAGCATAGCAATCAGCCCCAGCATTTT. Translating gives CASSFWKHSNQPQHF. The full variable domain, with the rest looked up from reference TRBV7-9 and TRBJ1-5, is DTGVSQNPRHKITKRGQNVTFRCDPISEHNRLYWYRQTLGQGPEFLTYFQNEAQLEKSRLLSDRFSAERPKGSFSTLEIQRTEQGDSAMYLCASSFWKHSNQPQHFGDGTRLSIL.

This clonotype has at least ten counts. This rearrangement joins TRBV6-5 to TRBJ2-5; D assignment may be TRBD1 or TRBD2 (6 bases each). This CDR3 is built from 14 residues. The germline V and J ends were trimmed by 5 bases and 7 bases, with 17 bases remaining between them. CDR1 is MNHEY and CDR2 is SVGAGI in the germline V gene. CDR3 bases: TGTGCCAGCAGTCCCACTAGGACAGCGGGGACCCAGTACTTC. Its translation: CASSPTRTAGTQYF.

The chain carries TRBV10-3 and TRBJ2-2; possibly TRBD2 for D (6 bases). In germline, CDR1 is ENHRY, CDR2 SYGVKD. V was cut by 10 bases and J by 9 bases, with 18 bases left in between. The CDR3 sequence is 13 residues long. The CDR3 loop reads CATGGAAPRELFF. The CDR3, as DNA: TGTGCCACTGGCGGGGCCGCGCCCAGGGAGCTGTTTTTT.

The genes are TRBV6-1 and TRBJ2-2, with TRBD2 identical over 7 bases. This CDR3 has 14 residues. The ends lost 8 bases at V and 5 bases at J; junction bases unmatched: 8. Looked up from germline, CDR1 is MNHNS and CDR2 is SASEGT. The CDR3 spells CASGLAGGTGELFF. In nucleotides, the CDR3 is TGTGCCAGCGGATTAGCGGGTGGAACCGGGGAGCTGTTTTTT.

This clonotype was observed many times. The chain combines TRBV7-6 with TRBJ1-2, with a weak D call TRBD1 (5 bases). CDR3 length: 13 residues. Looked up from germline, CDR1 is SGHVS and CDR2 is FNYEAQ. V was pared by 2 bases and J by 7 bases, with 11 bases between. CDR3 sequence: CASSLQGAGGYTF. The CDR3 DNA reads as TGTGCCAGCAGCTTACAGGGTGCGGGTGGCTACACCTTC. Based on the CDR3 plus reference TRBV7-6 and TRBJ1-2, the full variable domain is GAGVSQSPRYKVTKRGQDVALRCDPISGHVSLYWYRQALGQGPEFLTYFNYEAQQDKSGLPNDRFSAERPEGSISTLTIQRTEQRDSAMYRCASSLQGAGGYTFGSGTRLTVV.

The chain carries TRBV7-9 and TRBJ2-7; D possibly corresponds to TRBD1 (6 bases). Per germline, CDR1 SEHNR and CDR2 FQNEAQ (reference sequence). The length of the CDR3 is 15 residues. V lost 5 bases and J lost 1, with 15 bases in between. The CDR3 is CASSAQGTPSYEQYF. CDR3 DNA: TGTGCCAGCAGCGCACAGGGTACCCCATCCTACGAGCAGTACTTC.

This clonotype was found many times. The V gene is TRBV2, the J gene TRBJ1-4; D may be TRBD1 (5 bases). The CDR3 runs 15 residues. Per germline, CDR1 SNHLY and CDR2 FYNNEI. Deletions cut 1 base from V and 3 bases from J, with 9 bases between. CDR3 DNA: TGTGCCAGCAGTGAAGTTGGGACTTCTAATGAAAAACTGTTTTTT. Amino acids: CASSEVGTSNEKLFF.

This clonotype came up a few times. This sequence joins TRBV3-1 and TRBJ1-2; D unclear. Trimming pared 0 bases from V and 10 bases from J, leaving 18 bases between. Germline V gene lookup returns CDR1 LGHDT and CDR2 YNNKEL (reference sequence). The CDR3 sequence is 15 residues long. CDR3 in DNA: TGTGCCAGCAGCCAAGACTCCGGGTCCCAATGGGACTACACCTTC. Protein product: CASSQDSGSQWDYTF.

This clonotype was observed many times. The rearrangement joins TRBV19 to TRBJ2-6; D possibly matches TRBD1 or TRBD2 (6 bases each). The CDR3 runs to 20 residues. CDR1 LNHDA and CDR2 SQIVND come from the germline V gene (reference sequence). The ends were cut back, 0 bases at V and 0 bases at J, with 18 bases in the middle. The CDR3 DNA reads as TGTGCCAGTAGTATAGATCTCGGGGGCGTAAAGAGCTCTGGGGCCAACGTCCTGACTTTC. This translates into CASSIDLGGVKSSGANVLTF.

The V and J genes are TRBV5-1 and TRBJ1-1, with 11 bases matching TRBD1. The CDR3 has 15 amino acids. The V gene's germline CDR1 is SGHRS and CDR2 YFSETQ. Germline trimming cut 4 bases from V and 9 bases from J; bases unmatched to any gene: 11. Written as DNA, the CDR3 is TGCGCCAGCAGCCCCAGGACAGGGGGCTTACTGAAAGCTTTCTTT. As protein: CASSPRTGGLLKAFF.

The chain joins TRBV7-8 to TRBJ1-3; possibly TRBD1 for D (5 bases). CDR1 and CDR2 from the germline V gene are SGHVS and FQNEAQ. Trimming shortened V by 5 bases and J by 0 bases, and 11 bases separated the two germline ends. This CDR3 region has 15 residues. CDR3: CASSVGRTSGNTIYF. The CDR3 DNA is TGTGCCAGCAGCGTGGGACGGACCTCTGGAAACACCATATATTTT. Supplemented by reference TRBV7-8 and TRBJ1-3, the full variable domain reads GAGVSQSPRYKVAKRGQDVALRCDPISGHVSLFWYQQALGQGPEFLTYFQNEAQLDKSGLPSDRFFAERPEGSVSTLKIQRTQQEDSAVYLCASSVGRTSGNTIYFGEGSWLTVV.

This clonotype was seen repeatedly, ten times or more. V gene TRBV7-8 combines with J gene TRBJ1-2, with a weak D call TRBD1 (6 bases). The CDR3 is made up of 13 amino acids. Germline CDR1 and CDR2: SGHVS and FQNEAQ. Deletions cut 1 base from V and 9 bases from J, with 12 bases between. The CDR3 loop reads CASSLGGGRSYTF. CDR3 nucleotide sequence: TGTGCCAGCAGCTTAGGCGGGGGCCGGAGCTACACCTTC.

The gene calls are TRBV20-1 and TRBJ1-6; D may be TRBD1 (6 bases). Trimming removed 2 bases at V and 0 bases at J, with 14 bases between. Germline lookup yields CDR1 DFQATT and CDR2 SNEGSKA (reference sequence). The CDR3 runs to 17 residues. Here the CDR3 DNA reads TGCAGTGCTAGATCGGGGGGCCTCAGCTCCTATAATTCACCCCTCCACTTT. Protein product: CSARSGGLSSYNSPLHF.

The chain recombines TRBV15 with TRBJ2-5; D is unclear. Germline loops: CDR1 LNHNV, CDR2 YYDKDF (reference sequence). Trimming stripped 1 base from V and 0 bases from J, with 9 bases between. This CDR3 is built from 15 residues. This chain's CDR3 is CATSRGVGYQETQYF. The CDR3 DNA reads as TGTGCCACCAGCAGAGGGGTGGGGTACCAAGAGACCCAGTACTTC.

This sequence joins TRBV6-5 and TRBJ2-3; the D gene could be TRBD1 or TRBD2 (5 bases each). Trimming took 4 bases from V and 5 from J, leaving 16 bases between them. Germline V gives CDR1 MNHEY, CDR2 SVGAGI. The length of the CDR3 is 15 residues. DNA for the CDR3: TGTGCCAGCAGTTCCCCCGGGACCCCGGGAGATACGCAGTATTTT. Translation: CASSSPGTPGDTQYF.

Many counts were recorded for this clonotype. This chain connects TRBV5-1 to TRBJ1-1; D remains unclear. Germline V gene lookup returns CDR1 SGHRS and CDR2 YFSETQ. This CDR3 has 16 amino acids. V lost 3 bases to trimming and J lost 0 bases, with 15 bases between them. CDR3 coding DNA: TGCGCCAGCAGCTCCGGTATAGGACTTTTGAACACTGAAGCTTTCTTT. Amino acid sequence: CASSSGIGLLNTEAFF.

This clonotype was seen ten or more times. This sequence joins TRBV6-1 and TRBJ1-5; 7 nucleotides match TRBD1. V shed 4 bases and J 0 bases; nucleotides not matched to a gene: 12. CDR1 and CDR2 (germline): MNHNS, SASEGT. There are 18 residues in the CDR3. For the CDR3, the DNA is TGTGCCAGCAGTGCTCACCGAGGACAGGTCCCTAGCAATCAGCCCCAGCATTTT. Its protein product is CASSAHRGQVPSNQPQHF.

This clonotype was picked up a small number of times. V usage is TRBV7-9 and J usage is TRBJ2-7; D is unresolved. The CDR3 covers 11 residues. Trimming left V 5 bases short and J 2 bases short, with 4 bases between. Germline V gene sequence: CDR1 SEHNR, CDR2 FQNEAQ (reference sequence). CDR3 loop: CASSPPYEQYF. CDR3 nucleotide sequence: TGTGCCAGCAGCCCCCCCTACGAGCAGTACTTC.